A selection of T cell receptor beta chains follows, all from one sample in a study of CD4 and CD8 cells across lung adenocarcinoma regions. TCRdb independently ran MiXCR on the PCR reads; one entry per CDR3 protein. Of 9,000 to 15,000 distinct CDR3 sequences in the sample, approximately 57% are singletons; the top ten hold 33%. The sample taken for sequencing was CD8+ T cells from the center of a lung tumor. The receptors were sampled from a female donor with lung adenocarcinoma. The CD4 and CD8 labels of this study may be unreliable. CDR3s include the opening cysteine and the closing phenylalanine or tryptophan. D genes are given only for firm matches. The size field is filled for only some rows; it gives once, few, many or a size class.

>TRBV10-1|TRBD2|TRBJ2-1|few
TGCGCCAGCAGTGAGTCGACGGCTAGCGGAGCCCCATCCTACAATGAGCAGTTCTTC
CASSESTASGAPSYNEQFF
>TRBV6-1|NA|TRBJ2-1|NA
TGTGCCAGCAGTGAAGCGCTAGGGGCTGGATATGAGCAGTTCTTC
CASSEALGAGYEQFF
>TRBV4-1|TRBD1|TRBJ1-3|NA
TGCGCCAGCAGCCAAGTCCAGGGGGCTATTTCTCTAGCTGGAAACACCATATATTTT
CASSQVQGAISLAGNTIYF
>TRBV6-1|NA|TRBJ2-2|NA
TGTGCCAGCAGAGTCTTGAACACCGGGACGCAGTTTTTT
CASRVLNTGTQFF
>TRBV6-1|NA|TRBJ2-5|NA
TGTGGCAGCAGTGAAGACCGAGGGTGGGAGGCCCAGTACTTC
CGSSEDRGWEAQYF
>TRBV6-1|TRBD2|TRBJ2-3|NA
TGTGCCAGCAGTGGACTAGCGGGAGGAGATACGCAGTATTTT
CASSGLAGGDTQYF
>TRBV27|TRBD2|TRBJ2-1|NA
TGTGCCAGCAGTTTCCTTCAACTAGCGGGAGCTAGAAATGAGCAGTTCTTC
CASSFLQLAGARNEQFF
>TRBV6-1|TRBD1|TRBJ1-5|medium-sized
TGTGCCAGCAGTGAGGACAGGGGTAATCAGCCCCAGCATTTT
CASSEDRGNQPQHF
>TRBV7-6|TRBD2|TRBJ2-1|many
TGTGCCAGCAGCGAAGCGGGGATTTACAATGAGCAGTTCTTC
CASSEAGIYNEQFF
>TRBV6-1|TRBD2|TRBJ2-1|medium-sized
TGTGCCAGCCGACTAGCGGGCCCTCGCCGGTTCAACAATGAGCAGTTCTTC
CASRLAGPRRFNNEQFF
>TRBV6-5|TRBD2|TRBJ2-3|many
TGTGCCAGCAGTTACGGGGGGACTAGCGTCCCCACAGATACGCAGTATTTT
CASSYGGTSVPTDTQYF
>TRBV4-2|NA|TRBJ2-1|NA
TGTGCCAGCAGCCAAGCCGAGGGGACTTTCGTCAATGAGCAGTTCTTC
CASSQAEGTFVNEQFF
>TRBV6-5|TRBD1|TRBJ1-1|few
TGTGCCAGCAGTTTGGGACAGGGTTCGGCCACTGAAGCTTTCTTT
CASSLGQGSATEAFF